This is a list of T cell receptor beta chains from one sample in a study of cytomegalovirus exposure and HLA in healthy donors. The table came from immunoSEQ multiplex PCR; TCRdb's copy has only in-frame clones and leaves some out. The sample has 65,000 to 85,000 clones. Sequencing was carried out using PBMCs. All receptors derive from a female donor in good health and CMV-seropositive. Both conserved end residues are part of each CDR3. The D gene is left open where the match is weak.

D: -; V: TRBV7-7; J: TRBJ2-2; CDR3: CASRRGSNTGELFF; DNA: TGTGCCAGCAGGAGAGGGTCGAACACCGGGGAGCTGTTTTTT
D: TRBD1; V: TRBV6-1; J: TRBJ2-7; CDR3: CASSEITGVSEYF; DNA: TGTGCCAGCTCCGAAATAACAGGGGTATCGGAGTACTTC
D: -; V: TRBV30; J: TRBJ2-1; CDR3: CAGSPAGLSDNEQFF; DNA: TGTGCCGGGAGTCCCGCTGGGCTATCCGACAATGAGCAGTTCTTC
D: -; V: TRBV6-5; J: TRBJ1-2; CDR3: CASSYSAVNGYTF; DNA: TGTGCCAGCAGTTACTCGGCCGTGAATGGCTACACCTTC
D: -; V: TRBV18; J: TRBJ1-4; CDR3: CASSTGTRYEKLFF; DNA: TGTGCCAGCTCAACCGGGACAAGATATGAAAAACTGTTTTTT
D: TRBD1; V: TRBV29-1; J: TRBJ2-7; CDR3: CSVQPGTGGTYEQYF; DNA: TGCAGCGTTCAACCCGGGACAGGGGGGACCTACGAGCAGTACTTC
D: TRBD2; V: TRBV18; J: TRBJ2-3; CDR3: CASSSGGDTQYF; DNA: TGTGCCAGCTCATCGGGGGGGGATACGCAGTATTTT
D: -; V: TRBV27; J: TRBJ1-4; CDR3: CASSSPQRGKLFF; DNA: TGTGCCAGCAGCTCCCCTCAAAGGGGAAAACTGTTTTTT
D: -; V: TRBV7-2; J: TRBJ1-5; CDR3: CASSSPLMAQHF; DNA: TGTGCCAGCAGCTCCCCACTCATGGCCCAGCATTTT
D: TRBD1; V: TRBV19; J: TRBJ2-1; CDR3: CASSILGTGDNEQFF; DNA: TGTGCCAGTAGTATCCTGGGAACAGGGGACAATGAGCAGTTCTTC
D: -; V: TRBV30; J: TRBJ1-4; CDR3: CAWSVAEKLFF; DNA: TGTGCCTGGAGTGTAGCGGAAAAACTGTTTTTT
D: -; V: TRBV2; J: TRBJ1-1; CDR3: CASIQGMAEAFF; DNA: TGTGCCAGCATTCAGGGTATGGCTGAAGCTTTCTTT
D: TRBD1; V: TRBV6-5; J: TRBJ1-5; CDR3: CASSYSGTGDQHQHF; DNA: TGTGCCAGCAGTTACTCCGGGACAGGAGATCAGCACCAGCATTTT
D: -; V: TRBV28; J: TRBJ1-2; CDR3: CASSSDNEYYGYTF; DNA: TGTGCCAGCAGTTCGGACAATGAGTACTATGGCTACACCTTC
D: -; V: TRBV4-2; J: TRBJ1-3; CDR3: CASSQFGASDSGNTIYF; DNA: TGTGCCAGCAGCCAGTTTGGGGCGTCAGACTCTGGAAACACCATATATTTT
D: -; V: TRBV27; J: TRBJ2-7; CDR3: CASRPNTGYEQYF; DNA: TGTGCCAGCAGACCGAATACGGGCTACGAGCAGTACTTC
D: -; V: TRBV7-9; J: TRBJ2-2; CDR3: CASSRQVNTGELFF; DNA: TGTGCCAGCAGCCGACAGGTTAACACCGGGGAGCTGTTTTTT
D: -; V: TRBV18; J: TRBJ1-1; CDR3: CASSPARDTEAFF; DNA: TGTGCCAGCTCACCAGCCAGGGACACTGAAGCTTTCTTT
D: -; V: TRBV6-5; J: TRBJ1-1; CDR3: CASSYSGVEKNTEAFF; DNA: TGTGCCAGCAGTTACAGTGGCGTGGAGAAGAACACTGAAGCTTTCTTT
D: TRBD1; V: TRBV4-1; J: TRBJ2-5; CDR3: CASSRNRGETQYF; DNA: TGCGCCAGCTCGAGAAACAGGGGGGAGACCCAGTACTTC
D: -; V: TRBV19; J: TRBJ2-5; CDR3: CASSRGLLQETQYF; DNA: TGTGCCAGTAGTAGGGGACTGCTCCAAGAGACCCAGTACTTC
D: -; V: TRBV5-1; J: TRBJ1-1; CDR3: CASSPRSDTEAFF; DNA: TGCGCCAGCTCCCCGCGGTCCGACACTGAAGCTTTCTTT
D: TRBD1; V: TRBV5-1; J: TRBJ1-2; CDR3: CASSLFGTEYYGYTF; DNA: TGCGCCAGCAGCTTGTTCGGGACAGAGTACTATGGCTACACCTTC
D: TRBD1; V: TRBV7-2; J: TRBJ2-1; CDR3: CASSSGETGGRNEQFF; DNA: TGTGCCAGCAGCTCAGGGGAGACAGGGGGCCGCAATGAGCAGTTCTTC
D: -; V: TRBV7-6; J: TRBJ2-1; CDR3: CASSRGSSYNEQFF; DNA: TGTGCCAGCAGCCGCGGATCCTCCTACAATGAGCAGTTCTTC
D: -; V: TRBV28; J: TRBJ1-3; CDR3: CASNQGISGNTIYF; DNA: TGTGCCAGCAATCAGGGTATCTCTGGAAACACCATATATTTT
D: TRBD1; V: TRBV6-1; J: TRBJ2-7; CDR3: CASSGGQGEGEQYF; DNA: TGTGCCAGCAGCGGGGGACAGGGGGAAGGAGAGCAGTACTTC
D: -; V: TRBV2; J: TRBJ1-4; CDR3: CASISQGIGKLFF; DNA: TGTGCCAGCATCAGTCAGGGCATCGGAAAACTGTTTTTT
D: TRBD1; V: TRBV9; J: TRBJ2-1; CDR3: CASSTGGQGADEQFF; DNA: TGTGCCAGCAGCACAGGGGGACAGGGGGCTGATGAGCAGTTCTTC
D: TRBD2; V: TRBV28; J: TRBJ2-7; CDR3: CASSSPGGGTYEQYF; DNA: TGTGCCAGCAGTTCGCCGGGGGGAGGGACCTACGAGCAGTACTTC
D: -; V: TRBV5-8; J: TRBJ2-5; CDR3: CASSLGDGGRETQYF; DNA: TGTGCCAGCAGCTTGGGAGACGGAGGTCGGGAGACCCAGTACTTC
D: -; V: TRBV2; J: TRBJ2-5; CDR3: CAIINRENQETQYF; DNA: TGTGCCATAATAAACAGGGAAAACCAAGAGACCCAGTACTTC
D: TRBD1; V: TRBV29-1; J: TRBJ2-7; CDR3: CSVAGTGFSDEQYF; DNA: TGCAGCGTTGCAGGGACAGGGTTTTCGGACGAGCAGTACTTC
D: TRBD1; V: TRBV29-1; J: TRBJ2-5; CDR3: CSVDVGTGIPAETQYF; DNA: TGCAGCGTCGACGTCGGGACAGGTATACCCGCAGAGACCCAGTACTTC
D: -; V: TRBV6-1; J: TRBJ1-4; CDR3: CASSPGSDGSKKLFF; DNA: TGTGCCAGCAGTCCGGGGTCAGACGGTTCTAAAAAACTGTTTTTT
D: TRBD2; V: TRBV28; J: TRBJ2-7; CDR3: CATGGYSYEQYF; DNA: TGTGCCACCGGGGGGTATTCCTACGAGCAGTACTTC
D: -; V: TRBV18; J: TRBJ1-4; CDR3: CASSPNEAINEKLFF; DNA: TGTGCCAGCTCACCCAATGAGGCGATAAATGAAAAACTGTTTTTT
D: TRBD2; V: TRBV18; J: TRBJ2-3; CDR3: CASSQMGTSGVTDTQYF; DNA: TGTGCCAGCTCACAAATGGGGACTAGCGGGGTCACAGATACGCAGTATTTT
D: TRBD1; V: TRBV30; J: TRBJ1-1; CDR3: CAWIRQGFAEAFF; DNA: TGTGCCTGGATCCGACAGGGATTCGCTGAAGCTTTCTTT
D: TRBD2; V: TRBV27; J: TRBJ2-2; CDR3: CASSFSTSGANTGELFF; DNA: TGTGCCAGCAGTTTTTCGACTAGCGGCGCGAACACCGGGGAGCTGTTTTTT
D: -; V: TRBV4-3; J: TRBJ1-2; CDR3: CASSHRGDDGYTF; DNA: TGCGCCAGCAGCCACCGAGGAGATGATGGCTACACCTTC
D: -; V: TRBV18; J: TRBJ2-1; CDR3: CASSPRAIDEQFF; DNA: TGTGCCAGCTCACCACGTGCGATCGATGAGCAGTTCTTC
D: -; V: TRBV6-6; J: TRBJ2-3; CDR3: CASSLPGNTDTQYF; DNA: TGTGCCAGCAGTTTGCCGGGGAACACAGATACGCAGTATTTT
D: -; V: TRBV4-1; J: TRBJ2-7; CDR3: CASSQDRVGSETYEQYF; DNA: TGCGCCAGCAGCCAAGATCGGGTAGGTAGCGAGACCTACGAGCAGTACTTC
D: TRBD1; V: TRBV4-3; J: TRBJ1-6; CDR3: CASSQALLGQGYSPLHF; DNA: TGCGCCAGCAGCCAAGCCCTCCTTGGACAGGGCTATTCACCCCTCCACTTT
D: -; V: TRBV19; J: TRBJ2-1; CDR3: CASSIARDSYNEQFF; DNA: TGTGCCAGTAGTATCGCGCGGGACTCCTACAATGAGCAGTTCTTC
D: -; V: TRBV30; J: TRBJ2-5; CDR3: CAGGSETQYF; DNA: TGTGCCGGAGGATCGGAGACCCAGTACTTC
D: -; V: TRBV30; J: TRBJ2-1; CDR3: CAWGGNNEQFF; DNA: TGTGCCTGGGGAGGGAACAATGAGCAGTTCTTC
D: -; V: TRBV7-9; J: TRBJ1-1; CDR3: CASTLTGTGGTEAFF; DNA: TGTGCCAGCACCCTAACCGGGACGGGAGGCACTGAAGCTTTCTTT
D: -; V: TRBV28; J: TRBJ1-5; CDR3: CASSLRGVGAYSNQPQHF; DNA: TGTGCCAGCAGTTTAAGGGGCGTTGGGGCTTATAGCAATCAGCCCCAGCATTTT
D: -; V: TRBV5-4; J: TRBJ2-5; CDR3: CASSVRQDQETQYF; DNA: TGTGCCAGCAGCGTCCGACAGGACCAAGAGACCCAGTACTTC
D: -; V: TRBV30; J: TRBJ2-2; CDR3: CAWSRSLGVNTGELFF; DNA: TGTGCCTGGAGTAGAAGTCTCGGAGTTAACACCGGGGAGCTGTTTTTT
D: -; V: TRBV10-2; J: TRBJ1-5; CDR3: CASSDWQGSNQPQHF; DNA: TGCGCCAGCAGTGATTGGCAGGGAAGCAATCAGCCCCAGCATTTT
D: TRBD1; V: TRBV29-1; J: TRBJ1-1; CDR3: CSVGQANTEAFF; DNA: TGCAGCGTCGGACAGGCGAACACTGAAGCTTTCTTT
D: -; V: TRBV9; J: TRBJ1-2; CDR3: CASADGYTF; DNA: TGTGCCAGCGCGGATGGCTACACCTTC
D: TRBD1; V: TRBV18; J: TRBJ2-5; CDR3: CASSPTTGPEGETQYF; DNA: TGTGCCAGCTCACCTACGACAGGGCCAGAAGGAGAGACCCAGTACTTC
D: TRBD1; V: TRBV28; J: TRBJ1-3; CDR3: CASSFSTGGSGNTIYF; DNA: TGTGCCAGCAGTTTTAGTACAGGGGGCTCTGGAAACACCATATATTTT